This T cell receptor (beta chain) was retrieved from a study of CD8+CD57+ T cells in acquired aplastic anemia. At the level of the study: Sorted CD4+ and CD8+ cells yielded around 3.3 ug of DNA on average.

The CDR3 contains 15 residues. Trimming stripped 2 bases from V and 3 bases from J, with 12 bases between. Germline assignment: CDR1 WNHNN and CDR2 SYGVQD (reference sequence). Whole-study results and caveats: Common to patients and controls were twenty-nine CD8+ CDR3 sequences. Significance was not reached for CD8+ Simpson's diversity between patients and controls.

This clonotype was picked up one time. Its antigen is as yet unknown. The TCR beta profiling, which covered VDJ combination and CDR3 sequence, was carried out using genomic DNA as the template. TCRdb re-called the reads through MiXCR, storing one row per CDR3 protein. Of around 200,000 distinct CDR3 sequences in the sample, about 59% are singletons; the top ten hold about 31%. The chain joins TRBV10-1 to TRBJ2-3, with D perhaps matching TRBD2 (6 bases). This TCR came from a human donor in good health. The source material was sorted CD4+, CD8+, or CD8+CD57+ T cells (not recorded which) from PBMCs. The CDR3 bases are TGCGCCAGCAGTGAGAAGGGGACTGGAACAGATACGCAGTATTTT. The encoded protein is CASSEKGTGTDTQYF.